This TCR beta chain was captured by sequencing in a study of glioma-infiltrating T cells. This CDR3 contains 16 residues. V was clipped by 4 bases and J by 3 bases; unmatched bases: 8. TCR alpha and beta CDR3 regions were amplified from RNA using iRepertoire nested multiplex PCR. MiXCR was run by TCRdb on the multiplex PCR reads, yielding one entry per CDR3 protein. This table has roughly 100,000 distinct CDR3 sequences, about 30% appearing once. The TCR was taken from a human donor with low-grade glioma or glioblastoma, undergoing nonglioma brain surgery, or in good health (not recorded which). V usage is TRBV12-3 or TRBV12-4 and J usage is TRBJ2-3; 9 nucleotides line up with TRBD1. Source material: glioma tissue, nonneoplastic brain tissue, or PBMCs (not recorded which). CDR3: CASSYGTGTPTDTQYF. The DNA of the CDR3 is TGTGCCAGCAGTTACGGGACAGGGACCCCAACAGATACGCAGTATTTT.